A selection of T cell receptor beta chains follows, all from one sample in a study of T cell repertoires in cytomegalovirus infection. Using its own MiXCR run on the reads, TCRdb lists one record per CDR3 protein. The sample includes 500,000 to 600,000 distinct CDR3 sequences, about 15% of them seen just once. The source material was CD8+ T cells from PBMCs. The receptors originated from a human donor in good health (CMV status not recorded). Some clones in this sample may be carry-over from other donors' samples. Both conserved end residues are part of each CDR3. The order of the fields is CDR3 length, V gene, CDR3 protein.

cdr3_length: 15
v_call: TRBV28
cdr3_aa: CASSLDPGQYNEQFF

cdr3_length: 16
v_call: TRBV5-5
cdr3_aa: CASSLETSGAQETQYF

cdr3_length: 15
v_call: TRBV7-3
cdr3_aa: CASSLSGQGRDEQFF

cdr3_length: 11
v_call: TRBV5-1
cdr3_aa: CASSSMNEAFF

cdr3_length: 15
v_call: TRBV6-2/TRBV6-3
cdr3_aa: CASSEFRENTGELFF

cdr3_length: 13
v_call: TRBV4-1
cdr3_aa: CASSQDRGQPQHF

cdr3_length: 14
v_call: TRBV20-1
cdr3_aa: CSARDRRAHNEQFF

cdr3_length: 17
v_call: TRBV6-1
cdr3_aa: CASSEPGDGSYNSPLHF

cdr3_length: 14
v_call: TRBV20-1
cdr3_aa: CSARGSGGAREQYF

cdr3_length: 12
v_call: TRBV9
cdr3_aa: CASSAGLFGYTF

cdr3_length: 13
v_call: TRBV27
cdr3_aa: CASSLGTGLAQYF

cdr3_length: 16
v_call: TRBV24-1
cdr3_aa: CATSDLASGRAPEQFF

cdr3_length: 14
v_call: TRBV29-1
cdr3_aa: CSVGLGGGAYEQYF

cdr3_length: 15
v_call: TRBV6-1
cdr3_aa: CASSVDRSSYNEQFF

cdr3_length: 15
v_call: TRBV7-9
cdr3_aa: CASSLGSRNNEKLFF

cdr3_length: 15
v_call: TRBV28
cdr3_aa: CASSLSGARKETQYF

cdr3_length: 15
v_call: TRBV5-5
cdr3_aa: CASSLRDRANGELFF

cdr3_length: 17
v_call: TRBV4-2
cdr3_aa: CASSQEAQGRWGNEQFF

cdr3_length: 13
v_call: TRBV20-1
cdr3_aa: CRGWAVPSHEQYF

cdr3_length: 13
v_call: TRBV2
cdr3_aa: CASSEVETYEQYF

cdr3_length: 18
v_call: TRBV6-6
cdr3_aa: CASSRLMVSISGANVLTF

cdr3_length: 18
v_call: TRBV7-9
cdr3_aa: CASSPSTGPRGARETQYF

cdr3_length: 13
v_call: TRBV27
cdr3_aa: CASSWTNTGELFF

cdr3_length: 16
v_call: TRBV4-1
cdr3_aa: CASSQEGEFGNQPQHF

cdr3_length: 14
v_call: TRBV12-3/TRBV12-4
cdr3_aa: CASSSAAYNEKLFF

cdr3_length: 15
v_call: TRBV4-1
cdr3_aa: CASRLTSGDTDTQYF

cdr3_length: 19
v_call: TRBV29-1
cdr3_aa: CSVEDRWGRQDSLQETQYF

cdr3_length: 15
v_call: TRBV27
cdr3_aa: CASRWGGSGTDTQYF

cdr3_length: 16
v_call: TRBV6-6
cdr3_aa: CASSYLTASSTDTQYF

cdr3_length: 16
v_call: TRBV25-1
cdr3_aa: CASSVRTASSYNEQFF

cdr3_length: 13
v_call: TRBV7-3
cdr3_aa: CASSRTGVEEQFF

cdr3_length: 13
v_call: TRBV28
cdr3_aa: CASSLQGQETQYF

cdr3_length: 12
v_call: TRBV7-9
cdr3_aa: CASSQGAGELFF

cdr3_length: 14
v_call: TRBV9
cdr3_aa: CASSEEQGTEKLFF

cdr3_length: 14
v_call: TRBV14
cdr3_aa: CASSQEALDYGYTF

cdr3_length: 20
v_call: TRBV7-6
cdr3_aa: CASSLELAGVPTVGGNEQFF

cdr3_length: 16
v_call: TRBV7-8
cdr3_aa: CASSLALAGINNEQFF

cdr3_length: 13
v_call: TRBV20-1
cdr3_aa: CSATARQGDEQFF

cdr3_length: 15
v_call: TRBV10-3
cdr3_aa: CAISVSRFAMGEQFF

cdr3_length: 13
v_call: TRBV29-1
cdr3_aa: CSARDSKTYEQYF

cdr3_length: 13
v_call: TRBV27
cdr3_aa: CASSPTEWQPQHF

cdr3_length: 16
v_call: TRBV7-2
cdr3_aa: CASSLSGTDTHNEQFF

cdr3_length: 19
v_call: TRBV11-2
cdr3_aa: CASSPWTSGGARGTGELFF

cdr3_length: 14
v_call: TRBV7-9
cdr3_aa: CASSEGSPNTEAFF

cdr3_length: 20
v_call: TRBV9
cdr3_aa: CASSVGQGLAGVYSYNEQFF

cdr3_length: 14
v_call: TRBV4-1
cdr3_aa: CASSQGAPMDTQYF

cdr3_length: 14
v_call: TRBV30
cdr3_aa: CAFTRGGRGDEQFF

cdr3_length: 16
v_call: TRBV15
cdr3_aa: CATSRSRTSGGDEQFF

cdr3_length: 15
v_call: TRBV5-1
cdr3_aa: CASSPDSAVTDTQYF

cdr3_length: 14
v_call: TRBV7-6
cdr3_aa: CASSPWDSDQPQHF

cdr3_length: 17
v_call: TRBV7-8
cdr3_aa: CASSLAEGQFVTGELFF

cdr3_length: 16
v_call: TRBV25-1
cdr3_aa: CASSEAGISMNTEAFF

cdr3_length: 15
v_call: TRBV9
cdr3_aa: CASSVVGSSYNEQFF

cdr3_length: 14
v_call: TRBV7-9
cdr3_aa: CASSPQGAKNIQYF

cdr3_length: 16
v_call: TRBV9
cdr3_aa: CASSVEGGQDGYGYTF

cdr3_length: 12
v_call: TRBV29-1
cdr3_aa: CSVEEGFQPQHF

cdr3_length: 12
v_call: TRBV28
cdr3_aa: CASSLDDLEQYF

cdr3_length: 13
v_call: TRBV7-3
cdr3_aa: CASSLTGADGYTF

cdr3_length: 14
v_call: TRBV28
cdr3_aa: CASRPGEGADTQYF